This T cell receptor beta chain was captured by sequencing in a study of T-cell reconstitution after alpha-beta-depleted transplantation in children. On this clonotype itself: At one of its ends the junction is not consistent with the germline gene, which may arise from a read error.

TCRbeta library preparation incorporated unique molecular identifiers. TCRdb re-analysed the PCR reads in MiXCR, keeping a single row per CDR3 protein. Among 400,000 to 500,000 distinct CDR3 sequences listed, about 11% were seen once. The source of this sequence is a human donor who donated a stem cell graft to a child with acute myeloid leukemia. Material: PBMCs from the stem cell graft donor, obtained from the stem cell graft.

CDR3 sequence reads: CCAARQGGQETQYF. DNA for the CDR3: TGCTGTGCTGCCCGACAGGGAGGGCAAGAGACCCAGTACTTC. This rearrangement joins TRBV20-1 to TRBJ2-5; D is tentatively TRBD1 or TRBD2 (7 bases each). Germline V gene lookup returns CDR1 DFQATT and CDR2 SNEGSKA (reference sequence). The CDR3 loop spans 14 amino acids.